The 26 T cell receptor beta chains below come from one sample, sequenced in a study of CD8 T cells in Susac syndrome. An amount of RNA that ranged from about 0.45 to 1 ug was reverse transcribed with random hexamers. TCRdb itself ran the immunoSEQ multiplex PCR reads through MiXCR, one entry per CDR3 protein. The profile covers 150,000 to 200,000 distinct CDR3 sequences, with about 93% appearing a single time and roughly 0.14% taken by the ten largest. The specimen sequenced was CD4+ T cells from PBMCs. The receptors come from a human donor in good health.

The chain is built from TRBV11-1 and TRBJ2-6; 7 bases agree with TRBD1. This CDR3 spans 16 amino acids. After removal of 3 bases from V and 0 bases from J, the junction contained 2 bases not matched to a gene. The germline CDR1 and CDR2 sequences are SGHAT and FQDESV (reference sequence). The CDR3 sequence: CASSFRDSSGANVLTF. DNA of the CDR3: TGTGCCAGCAGCTTCCGGGACAGCTCTGGGGCCAACGTCCTGACTTTC.

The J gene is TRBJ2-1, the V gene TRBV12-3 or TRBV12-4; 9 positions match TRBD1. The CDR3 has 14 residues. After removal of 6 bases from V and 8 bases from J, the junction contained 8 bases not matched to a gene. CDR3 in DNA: TGTGCCAGCAGCCAGGGACAGGGTTCCCATGAGCAGTTCTTC. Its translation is CASSQGQGSHEQFF.

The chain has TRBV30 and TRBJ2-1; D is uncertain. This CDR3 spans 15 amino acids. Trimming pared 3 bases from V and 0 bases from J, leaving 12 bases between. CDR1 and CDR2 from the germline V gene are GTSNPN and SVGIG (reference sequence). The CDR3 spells CAWRVPASSYNEQFF. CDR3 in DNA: TGTGCCTGGAGGGTCCCGGCTAGCTCCTACAATGAGCAGTTCTTC.

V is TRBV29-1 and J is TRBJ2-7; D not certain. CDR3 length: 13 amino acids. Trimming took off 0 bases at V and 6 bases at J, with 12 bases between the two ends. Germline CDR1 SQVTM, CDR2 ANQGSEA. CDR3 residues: CSVEDPLKFEQYF. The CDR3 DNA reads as TGCAGCGTTGAAGATCCCTTAAAGTTCGAGCAGTACTTC.

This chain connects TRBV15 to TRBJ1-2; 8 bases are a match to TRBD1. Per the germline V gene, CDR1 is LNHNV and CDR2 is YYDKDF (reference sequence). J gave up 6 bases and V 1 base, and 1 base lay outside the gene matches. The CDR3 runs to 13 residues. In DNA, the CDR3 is TGTGCCACCAGCAGAGGACAGGGGAATGGCTACACCTTC. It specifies CATSRGQGNGYTF.

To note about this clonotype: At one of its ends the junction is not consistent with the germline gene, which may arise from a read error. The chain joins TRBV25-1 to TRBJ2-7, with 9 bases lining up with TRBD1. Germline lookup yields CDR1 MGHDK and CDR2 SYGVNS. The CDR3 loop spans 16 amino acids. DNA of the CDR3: TGTGCCAGCAGTGGCCCCGGGACAGGGTTCCCCTACGGGCAGTACTTC. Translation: CASSGPGTGFPYGQYF.

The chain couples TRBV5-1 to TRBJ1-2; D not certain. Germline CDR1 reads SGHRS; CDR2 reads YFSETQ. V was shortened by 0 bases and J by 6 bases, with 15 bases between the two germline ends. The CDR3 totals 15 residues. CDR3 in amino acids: CASSLEGGQTHGYTF. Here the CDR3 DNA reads TGCGCCAGCAGCTTGGAAGGCGGTCAAACCCATGGCTACACCTTC.

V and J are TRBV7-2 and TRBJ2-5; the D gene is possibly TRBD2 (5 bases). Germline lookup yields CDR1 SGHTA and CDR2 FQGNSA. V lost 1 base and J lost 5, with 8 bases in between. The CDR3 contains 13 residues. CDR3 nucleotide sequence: TGTGCCAGCAGCTTAGTGAGGGAGGAGACCCAGTACTTC. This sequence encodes CASSLVREETQYF.

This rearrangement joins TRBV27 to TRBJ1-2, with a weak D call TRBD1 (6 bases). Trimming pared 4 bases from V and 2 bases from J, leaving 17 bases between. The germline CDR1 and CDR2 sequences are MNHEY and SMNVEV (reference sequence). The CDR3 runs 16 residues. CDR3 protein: CASSYLLRGGNYGYTF. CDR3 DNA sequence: TGTGCCAGCAGTTACCTACTCAGGGGAGGGAACTATGGCTACACCTTC.

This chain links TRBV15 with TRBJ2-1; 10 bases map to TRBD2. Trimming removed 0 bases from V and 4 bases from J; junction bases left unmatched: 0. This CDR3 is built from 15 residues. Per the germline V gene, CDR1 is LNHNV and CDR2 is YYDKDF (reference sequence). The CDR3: CATSREGLAYNEQFF. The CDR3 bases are TGTGCCACCAGCAGAGAGGGACTAGCGTACAATGAGCAGTTCTTC.

CDR3 nucleotides: TGTGCCAGCAGTTCCTCCCTCTTTCAGCCCCAGCATTTT. Its protein product is CASSSSLFQPQHF. The chain uses TRBV6-5 and TRBJ1-5; D gene uncertain. V dropped 4 bases and J dropped 6 bases, with 10 bases sitting between them. Germline V CDR1 and CDR2: MNHEY, SVGAGI. This CDR3 is 13 amino acids long.

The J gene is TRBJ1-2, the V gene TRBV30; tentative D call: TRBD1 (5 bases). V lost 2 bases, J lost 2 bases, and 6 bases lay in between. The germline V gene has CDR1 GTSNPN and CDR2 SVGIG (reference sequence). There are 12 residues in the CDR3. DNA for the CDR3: TGTGCCTGGAGTCCAGGGAACTATGGCTACACCTTC. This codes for CAWSPGNYGYTF. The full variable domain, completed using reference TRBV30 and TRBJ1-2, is SQTIHQWPATLVQPVGSPLSLECTVEGTSNPNLYWYRQAAGRGLQLLFYSVGIGQISSEVPQNLSASRPQDRQFILSSKKLLLSDSGFYLCAWSPGNYGYTFGSGTRLTVV.

The CDR3 region is CASSFTGKAVYGYTF. The DNA for the CDR3 is TGTGCCAGCAGCTTTACAGGGAAGGCGGTCTATGGCTACACCTTC. This chain uses TRBV5-4 with TRBJ1-2, with D possibly matching TRBD1 (6 bases). The V gene's germline CDR1 is SGHNT and CDR2 YYREEE (reference sequence). With 2 bases removed from V and 4 bases from J, the gap between germline ends came to 15 bases. The CDR3 has 15 residues. Using reference TRBV5-4 and TRBJ1-2 for the parts outside the CDR3, the full variable domain is ETGVTQSPTHLIKTRGQQVTLRCSSQSGHNTVSWYQQALGQGPQFIFQYYREEENGRGNFPPRFSGLQFPNYSSELNVNALELDDSALYLCASSFTGKAVYGYTFGSGTRLTVV.

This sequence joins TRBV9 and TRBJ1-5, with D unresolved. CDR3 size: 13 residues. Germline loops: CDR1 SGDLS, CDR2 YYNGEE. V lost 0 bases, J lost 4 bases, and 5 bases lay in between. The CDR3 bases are TGTGCCAGCAGCGTAGCCGGAAATCAGCCCCAGCATTTT. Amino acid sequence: CASSVAGNQPQHF.

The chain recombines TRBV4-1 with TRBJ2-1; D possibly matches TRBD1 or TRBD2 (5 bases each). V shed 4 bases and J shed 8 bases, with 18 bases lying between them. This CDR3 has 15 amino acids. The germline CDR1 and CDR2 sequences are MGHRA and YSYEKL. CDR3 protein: CASSLPGTRTYEQFF. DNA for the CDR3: TGCGCCAGCAGCCTCCCCGGGACCCGGACCTATGAGCAGTTCTTC.

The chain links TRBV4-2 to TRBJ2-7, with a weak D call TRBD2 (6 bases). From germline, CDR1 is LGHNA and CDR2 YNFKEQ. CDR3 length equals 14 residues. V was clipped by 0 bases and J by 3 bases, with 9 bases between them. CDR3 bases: TGTGCCAGCAGCCAAGAGGAGGGGAGCTACGAGCAGTACTTC. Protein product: CASSQEEGSYEQYF.

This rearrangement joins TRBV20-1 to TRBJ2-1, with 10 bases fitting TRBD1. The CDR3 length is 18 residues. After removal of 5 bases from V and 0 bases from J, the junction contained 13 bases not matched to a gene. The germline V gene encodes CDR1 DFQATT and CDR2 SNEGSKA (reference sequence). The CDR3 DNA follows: TGCAGTGCTTCCCGGGGGACAGGGGTCTCAAGCTCCTACAATGAGCAGTTCTTC. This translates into CSASRGTGVSSSYNEQFF.

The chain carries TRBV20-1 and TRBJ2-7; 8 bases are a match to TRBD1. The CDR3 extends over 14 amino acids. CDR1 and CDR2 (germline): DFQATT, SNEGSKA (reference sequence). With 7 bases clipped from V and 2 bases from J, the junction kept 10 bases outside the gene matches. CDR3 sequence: CSGVRQGMTYEQYF. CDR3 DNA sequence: TGCAGTGGGGTTAGACAGGGGATGACCTACGAGCAGTACTTC.

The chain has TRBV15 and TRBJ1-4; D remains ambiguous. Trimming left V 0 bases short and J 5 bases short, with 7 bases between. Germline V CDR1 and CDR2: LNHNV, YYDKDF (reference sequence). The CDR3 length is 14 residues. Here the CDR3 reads CATSRDRTNEKLFF. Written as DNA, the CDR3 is TGTGCCACCAGCAGAGATCGCACAAATGAAAAACTGTTTTTT.

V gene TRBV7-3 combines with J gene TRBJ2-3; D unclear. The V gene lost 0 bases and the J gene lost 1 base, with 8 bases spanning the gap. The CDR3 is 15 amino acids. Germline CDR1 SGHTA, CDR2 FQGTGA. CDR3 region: CASSLTYRGTDTQYF. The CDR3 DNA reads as TGTGCCAGCAGCTTAACGTACCGGGGCACAGATACGCAGTATTTT. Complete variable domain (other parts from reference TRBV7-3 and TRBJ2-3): GAGVSQTPSNKVTEKGKYVELRCDPISGHTALYWYRQSLGQGPEFLIYFQGTGAADDSGLPNDRFFAVRPEGSVSTLKIQRTERGDSAVYLCASSLTYRGTDTQYFGPGTRLTVL.

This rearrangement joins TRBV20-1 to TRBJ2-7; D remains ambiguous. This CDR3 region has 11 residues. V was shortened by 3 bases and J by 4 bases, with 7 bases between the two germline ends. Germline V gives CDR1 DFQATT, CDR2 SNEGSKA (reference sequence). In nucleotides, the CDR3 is TGCAGTGCTAGGGCACTATACGAGCAGTACTTC. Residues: CSARALYEQYF.

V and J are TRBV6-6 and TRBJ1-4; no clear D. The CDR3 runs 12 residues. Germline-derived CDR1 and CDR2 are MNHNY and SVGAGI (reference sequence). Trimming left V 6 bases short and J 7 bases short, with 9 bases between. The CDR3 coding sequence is TGTGCCAGCAGGTCCCACACTGAAAAACTGTTTTTT. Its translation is CASRSHTEKLFF.

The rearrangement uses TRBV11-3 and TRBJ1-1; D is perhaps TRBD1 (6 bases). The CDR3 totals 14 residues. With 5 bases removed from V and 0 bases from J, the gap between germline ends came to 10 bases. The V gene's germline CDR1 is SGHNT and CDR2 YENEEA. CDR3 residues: CASSEAGVNTEAFF. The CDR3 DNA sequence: TGTGCCAGCAGCGAAGCAGGGGTGAACACTGAAGCTTTCTTT. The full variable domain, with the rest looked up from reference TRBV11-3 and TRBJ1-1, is EAGVVQSPRYKIIEKKQPVAFWCNPISGHNTLYWYLQNLGQGPELLIRYENEEAVDDSQLPKDRFSAERLKGVDSTLKIQPAELGDSAVYLCASSEAGVNTEAFFGQGTRLTVV.

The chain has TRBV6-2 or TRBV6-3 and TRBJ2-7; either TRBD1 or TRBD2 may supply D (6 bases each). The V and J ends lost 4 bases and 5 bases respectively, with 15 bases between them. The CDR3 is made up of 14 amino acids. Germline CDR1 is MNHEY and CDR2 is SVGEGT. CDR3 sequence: CASSSARGVHEQYF. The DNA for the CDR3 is TGTGCCAGCAGTTCCGCGAGGGGGGTCCACGAGCAGTACTTC.

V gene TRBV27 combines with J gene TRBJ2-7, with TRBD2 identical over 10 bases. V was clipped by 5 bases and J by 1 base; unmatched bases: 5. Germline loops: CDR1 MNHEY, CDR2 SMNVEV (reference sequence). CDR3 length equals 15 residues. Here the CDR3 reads CASSPLGLASYEQYF. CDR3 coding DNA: TGTGCCAGCAGTCCCCTGGGACTAGCGTCCTACGAGCAGTACTTC.

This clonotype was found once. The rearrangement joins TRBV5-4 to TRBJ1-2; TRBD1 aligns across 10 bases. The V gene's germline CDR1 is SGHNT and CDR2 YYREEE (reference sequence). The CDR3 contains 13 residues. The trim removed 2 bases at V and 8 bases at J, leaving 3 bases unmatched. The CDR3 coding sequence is TGTGCCAGCAGCTTCGGGACAGGGGAGGGCTACACCTTC. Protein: CASSFGTGEGYTF.